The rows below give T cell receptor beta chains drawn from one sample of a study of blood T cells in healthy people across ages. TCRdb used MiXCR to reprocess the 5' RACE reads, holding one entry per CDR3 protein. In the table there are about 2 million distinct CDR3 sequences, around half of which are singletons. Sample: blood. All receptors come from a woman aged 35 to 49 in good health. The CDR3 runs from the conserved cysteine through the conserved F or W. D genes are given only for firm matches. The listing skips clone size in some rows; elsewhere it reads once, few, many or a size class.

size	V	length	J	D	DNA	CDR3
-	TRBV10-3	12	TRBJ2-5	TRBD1	TGTGCCGTCAGAGGGACAGGAGAGACCCAGTACTTC	CAVRGTGETQYF
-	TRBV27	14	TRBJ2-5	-	TGTGCCAGCAGTTTATCGATAGGGGGGGAGACCCAGTACTTC	CASSLSIGGETQYF
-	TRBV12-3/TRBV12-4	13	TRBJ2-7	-	TGTGCCAGCAGTCAGATATACTCCTACGAGCAGTACTTC	CASSQIYSYEQYF
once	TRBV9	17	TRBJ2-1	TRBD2	TGTGCCAGCAGCGTAGCCTTCGGGACTAGCGGTTACAATGAGCAGTTCTTC	CASSVAFGTSGYNEQFF
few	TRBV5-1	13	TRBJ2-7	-	TGCGCCAGCAGAAGGGACTGGGGCTACGAGCAGTACTTC	CASRRDWGYEQYF
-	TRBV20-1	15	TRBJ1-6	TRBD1	TGCAGTGCTAGCGGCCGACAGGGCGCCTTTTCACCCCTCCACTTT	CSASGRQGAFSPLHF
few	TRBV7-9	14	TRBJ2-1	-	TGTGCCAGCAGCTTAGCAGTGGGTGGTGGGAAGCAGTTCTTC	CASSLAVGGGKQFF
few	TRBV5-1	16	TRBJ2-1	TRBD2	TGCGCCAGCAGCCTCCCTCGGCTAGCGGGGGGCGGTGAGCAGTTCTTC	CASSLPRLAGGGEQFF
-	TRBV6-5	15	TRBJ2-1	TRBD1	TGTGCCAGCAGCCAAAGACGGGACAGGGGCAATGAGCAGTTCTTC	CASSQRRDRGNEQFF
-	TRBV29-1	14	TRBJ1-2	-	TGCAGCGTTGGGGGCCCGGGCCTGGCGGATGGCTACACCTTC	CSVGGPGLADGYTF
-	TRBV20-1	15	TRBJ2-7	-	TGCAGTGCTAGAGGGGCCCAGGGGTTAGGCTACGAGCAGTACTTC	CSARGAQGLGYEQYF
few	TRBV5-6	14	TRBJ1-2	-	TGTGCCAGCAGCTTGCACGGGATAAACTATGGCTACACCTTC	CASSLHGINYGYTF
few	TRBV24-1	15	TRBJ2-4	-	TGTGCCACCAGTGAGGCGGGACAGCAAAAAAACATTCAGTACTTC	CATSEAGQQKNIQYF
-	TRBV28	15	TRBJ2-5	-	TGTGCCAGCAGTGGTACGGGACTGAAACAAGAGACCCAGTACTTC	CASSGTGLKQETQYF
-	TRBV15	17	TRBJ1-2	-	TGTGCCACCAGCAGAGATCTCTATAGGGCCAGATCTAAGTTCTACACCTTC	CATSRDLYRARSKFYTF
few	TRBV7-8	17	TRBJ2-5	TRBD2	TGTGCCAGCAGCTTAGTGCTAGCGGGGGGGATACAAGAGACCCAGTACTTC	CASSLVLAGGIQETQYF
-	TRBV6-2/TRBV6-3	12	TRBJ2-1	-	TGTGCCAGCATGACACAGGGATCTGAGCAGTTCTTC	CASMTQGSEQFF
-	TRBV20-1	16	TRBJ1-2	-	TGCAGTGCTACCCAAACTCTGGTCGGCGGCTCAAATGGCTACACCTTC	CSATQTLVGGSNGYTF
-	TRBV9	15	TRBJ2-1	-	TGTGCCAGCAGCGCCCGACGGGGCTCCTACAATGAGCAGTTCTTC	CASSARRGSYNEQFF
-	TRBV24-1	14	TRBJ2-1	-	TGTGCCACCAGTGTTGCAGGGACCCACAATGAGCAGTTCTTC	CATSVAGTHNEQFF
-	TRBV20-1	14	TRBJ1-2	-	TGCAGTCCTTGGGGGTCACGAGGCAACTATGGCTACACCTTC	CSPWGSRGNYGYTF
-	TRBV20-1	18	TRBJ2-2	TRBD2	TGCAGTGCTAGAGATCCGACTAGCGGGGGGGCAAACACCGGGGAGCTGTTTTTT	CSARDPTSGGANTGELFF
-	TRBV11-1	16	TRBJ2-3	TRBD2	TGTGCCAGCAGCCCGGGGGAGCGGGGTATCACAGATACGCAGTATTTT	CASSPGERGITDTQYF
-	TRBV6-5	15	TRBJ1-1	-	TGTGCCAGCAGTTACCGTACGGGGGAGGGCACTGAAGCTTTCTTT	CASSYRTGEGTEAFF
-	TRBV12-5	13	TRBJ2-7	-	TGTGCTAGTGGTTTGGAAGGGGGAACCAAGCAGTACTTC	CASGLEGGTKQYF
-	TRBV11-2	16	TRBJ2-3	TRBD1	TGTGCCAGCAGCTCTCGACCCGGGGACAGAGGTAATACGCAGTATTTT	CASSSRPGDRGNTQYF
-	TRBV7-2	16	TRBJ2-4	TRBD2	TGTGCCAGCAGGCCAACTAGCGGGAGTCTAAAAAACATTCAGTACTTC	CASRPTSGSLKNIQYF
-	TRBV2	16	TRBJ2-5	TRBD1	TGTGCCAGCAGCGGACAGGGAAAGGGAGGCCAAGAGACCCAGTACTTC	CASSGQGKGGQETQYF
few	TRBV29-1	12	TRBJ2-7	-	TGCAGCGTCCCTGTTCCCTATGACGAGCAGTACTTC	CSVPVPYDEQYF
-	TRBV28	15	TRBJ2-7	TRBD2	TGTGCCAGCATTACTAGCGGGGTGAAGTCCTACGAGCAGTACTTC	CASITSGVKSYEQYF
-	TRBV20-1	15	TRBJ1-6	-	TGCAGTGCTAGAGAACGGGGGGTCATCAATTCACCCCTCCACTTT	CSARERGVINSPLHF
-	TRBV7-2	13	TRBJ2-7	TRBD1	TGTGCCGGCAGCTTAGGACAGGTTTACGAGCAGTACTTC	CAGSLGQVYEQYF
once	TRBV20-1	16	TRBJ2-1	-	TGCAGTGCTATCGGAGCAGCGGGCGAAACCTACAATGAGCAGTTCTTC	CSAIGAAGETYNEQFF
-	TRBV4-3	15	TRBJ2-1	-	TGCGCCAGCAGCCGGGATCGGACTTATCCCTCCGAGCAGTTCTTC	CASSRDRTYPSEQFF
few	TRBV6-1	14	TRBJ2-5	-	TGTGCCAGCAGTGAAGGCGTCAGCCTAGAGACCCAGTACTTC	CASSEGVSLETQYF
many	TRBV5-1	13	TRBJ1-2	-	TGTGCCAGCAGCCCAACCACCAACTATGGCTACACCTTC	CASSPTTNYGYTF
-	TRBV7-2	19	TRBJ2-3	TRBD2	TGTGCCAGCAGCTTAGTGGTTTTAGCGGGGACTGGATTTGCGGATACGCAGTATTTT	CASSLVVLAGTGFADTQYF
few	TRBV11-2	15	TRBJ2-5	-	TGTGCCAGCAGCTTTTCAGGGGAACTCCAAGAGACCCAGTACTTC	CASSFSGELQETQYF
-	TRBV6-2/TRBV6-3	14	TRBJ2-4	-	TGTGCCAGCAGTTCTGACCCTCGGGCCGCAATTCAGTACTTC	CASSSDPRAAIQYF
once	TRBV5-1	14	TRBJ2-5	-	TGCGCCAGCAGCGCCCGTGGGGAGCAAGAGACCCAGTACTTC	CASSARGEQETQYF
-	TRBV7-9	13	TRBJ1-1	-	TGTGCCAGCAGCTGGACGCAGAACACTGAAGCTTTCTTT	CASSWTQNTEAFF
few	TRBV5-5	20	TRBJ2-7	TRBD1	TGTGCCAGCAGTCAGAATCCGGGACAGGGGATTCGAGGAAAACCCTACGAGCAGTACTTC	CASSQNPGQGIRGKPYEQYF
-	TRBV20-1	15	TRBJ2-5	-	TGCAGTGCTAGTACAGTTTCCGGAGGGGAAGAGACCCAGTACTTC	CSASTVSGGEETQYF
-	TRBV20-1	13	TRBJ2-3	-	TGCAGTGCTAAACCGTCCCCCGACATTACGCAGTATTTT	CSAKPSPDITQYF
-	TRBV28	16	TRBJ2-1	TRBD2	TGTGCCAGCAGTTCTGGGACTAGCGGGGGCCACAATGAGCAGTTCTTC	CASSSGTSGGHNEQFF
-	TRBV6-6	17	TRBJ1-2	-	TGTGCCAGCAGTTACCGGCCTCGATCGCAGGCGGACTATGGCTACACCTTC	CASSYRPRSQADYGYTF
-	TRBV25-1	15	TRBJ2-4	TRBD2	TGTGCCAGCAGTGCGTACGGGGGGGGCAAAAACATTCAGTACTTC	CASSAYGGGKNIQYF
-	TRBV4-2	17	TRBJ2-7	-	TGTGCCAGCAGCCAAGATGTCACGGGAAGACGGAACAATGAGCAGTACTTC	CASSQDVTGRRNNEQYF
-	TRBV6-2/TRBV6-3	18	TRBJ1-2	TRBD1	TGTGCCATCGGACTACCAGGGGGCCTTCAGGGCCATAACTATGGCTACACCTTC	CAIGLPGGLQGHNYGYTF
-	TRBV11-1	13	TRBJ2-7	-	TGTGCCAGCAGCGTTTCGGGGGGCTCCGAGCAGTACTTC	CASSVSGGSEQYF
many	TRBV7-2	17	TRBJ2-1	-	TGTGCCAGCAGCTTACAACCAGGGGGGGGCCCGCTTAGTGAGCAGTTCTTC	CASSLQPGGGPLSEQFF
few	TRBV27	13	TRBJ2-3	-	TGTGCCAGCAGTGTAAAGGGCACAGATACGCAGTATTTT	CASSVKGTDTQYF
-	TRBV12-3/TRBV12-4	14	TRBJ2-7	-	TGTGCCAGCAGTTCGTTAGGGGGTATGTACGAGCAGTACTTC	CASSSLGGMYEQYF